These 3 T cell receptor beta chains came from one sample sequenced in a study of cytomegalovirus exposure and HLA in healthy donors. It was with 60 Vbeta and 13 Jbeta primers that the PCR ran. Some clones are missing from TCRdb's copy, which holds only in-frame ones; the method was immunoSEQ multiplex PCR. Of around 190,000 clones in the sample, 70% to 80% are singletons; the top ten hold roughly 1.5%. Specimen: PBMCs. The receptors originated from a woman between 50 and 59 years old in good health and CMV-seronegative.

In nucleotides, the CDR3 is TGTGCCAGCAGCGTAGGCAGGGCAGGGACAGGACAAGAGACCCAGTACTTC. It codes for CASSVGRAGTGQETQYF. V and J are TRBV9 and TRBJ2-5; 8 bases line up with TRBD1. The CDR3 spans 17 residues. Germline V gives CDR1 SGDLS, CDR2 YYNGEE. The trim removed 0 bases at V and 2 bases at J, leaving 9 bases unmatched.

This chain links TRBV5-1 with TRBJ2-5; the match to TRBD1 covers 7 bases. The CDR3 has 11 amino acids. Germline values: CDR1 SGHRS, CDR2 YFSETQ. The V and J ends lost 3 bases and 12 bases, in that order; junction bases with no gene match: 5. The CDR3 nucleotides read TGCGCCAGCAGCTCTACAGGGGTTGAGTACTTC. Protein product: CASSSTGVEYF.

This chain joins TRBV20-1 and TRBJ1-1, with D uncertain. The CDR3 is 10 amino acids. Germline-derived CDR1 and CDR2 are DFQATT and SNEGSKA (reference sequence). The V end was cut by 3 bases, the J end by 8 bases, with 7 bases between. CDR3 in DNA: TGCAGTGCTAGTACCGAGGAAGCTTTCTTT. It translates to CSASTEEAFF.